The 10 T cell receptor beta chains presented below share a single source sample, sequenced in a study of blood T cell repertoires in COVID-19. The assay was immunoSEQ multiplex PCR, and TCRdb's table has in-frame clones only and misses some. The sample has 200,000 to 250,000 clones; less than 90% are singletons. Sequencing used PBMCs or T cells enriched from blood (not recorded which). These receptors came from a woman aged 45-60 years in a cohort exposed to, infected with or recovered from COVID-19 (not recorded which).

This clone was seen only a few times. The chain recombines TRBV30 with TRBJ2-3; D ambiguous. With 1 base removed from V and 6 bases from J, the gap between germline ends came to 11 bases. Germline CDR1 is GTSNPN and CDR2 is SVGIG (reference sequence). The CDR3 length is 13 residues. Here the CDR3 reads CAWSGEARDTQYF. The CDR3 coding sequence is TGTGCCTGGAGTGGCGAGGCTCGGGATACGCAGTATTTT.

This sequence joins TRBV2 and TRBJ1-5, with no clear D. V dropped 3 bases and J dropped 7 bases, with 10 bases sitting between them. This CDR3 is built from 13 residues. Germline lookup yields CDR1 SNHLY and CDR2 FYNNEI. The CDR3 sequence: CASSEGRGQPQHF. The CDR3 DNA sequence: TGTGCCAGCAGTGAGGGAAGAGGGCAGCCCCAGCATTTT.

The CDR3 region is CASSPGAGVSSNSPLHF. The CDR3 DNA reads as TGTGCCAGCAGCCCCGGCGCAGGGGTGAGTTCGAATTCACCCCTCCACTTT. This sequence joins TRBV3-1 (or the pseudogene TRBV3-2) and TRBJ1-6, with TRBD1 as a possible D gene (6 bases). The CDR3 length is 17 residues. V lost 4 bases to trimming and J lost 7 bases, with 20 bases between them. Germline lookup yields CDR1 LGHDT and CDR2 YNNKEL (reference sequence).

The gene calls are TRBV5-1 and TRBJ2-5, with 7 bases aligning to TRBD2. Looked up from germline, CDR1 is SGHRS and CDR2 is YFSETQ. V lost 4 bases to trimming and J lost 1 base; unmatched junction nucleotides: 4. The CDR3 covers 14 residues. The CDR3 reads CASSLRLAQETQYF. CDR3 DNA sequence: TGCGCCAGCAGCCTAAGACTAGCCCAAGAGACCCAGTACTTC.

DNA of the CDR3: TGTGCCAGCAGCAAATCAGGGGGCTCCTACAATGAGCAGTTCTTC. Translation: CASSKSGGSYNEQFF. The chain couples TRBV6-5 to TRBJ2-1, with 7 positions matching TRBD1. This CDR3 has 15 residues. CDR1 MNHEY and CDR2 SVGAGI come from the germline V gene. V shed 6 bases, J shed 0 bases, and the junction held 5 bases outside the gene matches.

The rearrangement links TRBV5-1 to TRBJ2-4; D gene unclear. V was shortened by 2 bases and J by 0 bases, with 15 bases between the two germline ends. Germline CDR1 SGHRS, CDR2 YFSETQ. The CDR3 has 17 residues. CDR3 in DNA: TGCGCCAGCAGCTTAAGCCTGAACAGCTTAGCCAAAAACATTCAGTACTTC. Its translation is CASSLSLNSLAKNIQYF.

J is TRBJ2-5 and V is TRBV7-3, with unresolved D. The CDR3 loop spans 11 amino acids. From germline, CDR1 is SGHTA and CDR2 FQGTGA. V gave up 3 bases and J gave up 5 bases, with 4 bases separating them. CDR3 nucleotide sequence: TGTGCCAGCAGCTTCCGGGAGACCCAGTACTTC. Amino acid sequence: CASSFRETQYF.

As to this clone: Other nucleotide sequences in the sample specify the same CDR3. This sequence joins TRBV5-1 and TRBJ2-3, with D unresolved. The CDR3 contains 11 residues. The germline V gene has CDR1 SGHRS and CDR2 YFSETQ. With 3 bases removed from V and 4 bases from J, the gap between germline ends came to 3 bases. DNA of the CDR3: TGCGCCAGCAGCTCGGCAGATACGCAGTATTTT. It translates to CASSSADTQYF.

This chain connects TRBV5-4 to TRBJ1-4, with no clear D. In germline, CDR1 is SGHNT, CDR2 YYREEE (reference sequence). The CDR3 extends over 14 amino acids. Trimming pared 5 bases from V and 7 bases from J, leaving 15 bases between. CDR3 DNA: TGTGCCAGCAGTCCTGCGGGAATGAGTGAAAAACTGTTTTTT. Protein product: CASSPAGMSEKLFF.

The J gene is TRBJ1-1, the V gene TRBV19, with D possibly TRBD1 on 6 matching bases. In germline, CDR1 is LNHDA, CDR2 SQIVND (reference sequence). V lost 3 bases and J 8 bases, leaving 13 bases between the germline ends. This CDR3 has 13 residues. In nucleotides, the CDR3 is TGTGCCAGTAGTATCATGGGGGGGCAAGAAGCTTTCTTT. Amino acids: CASSIMGGQEAFF.